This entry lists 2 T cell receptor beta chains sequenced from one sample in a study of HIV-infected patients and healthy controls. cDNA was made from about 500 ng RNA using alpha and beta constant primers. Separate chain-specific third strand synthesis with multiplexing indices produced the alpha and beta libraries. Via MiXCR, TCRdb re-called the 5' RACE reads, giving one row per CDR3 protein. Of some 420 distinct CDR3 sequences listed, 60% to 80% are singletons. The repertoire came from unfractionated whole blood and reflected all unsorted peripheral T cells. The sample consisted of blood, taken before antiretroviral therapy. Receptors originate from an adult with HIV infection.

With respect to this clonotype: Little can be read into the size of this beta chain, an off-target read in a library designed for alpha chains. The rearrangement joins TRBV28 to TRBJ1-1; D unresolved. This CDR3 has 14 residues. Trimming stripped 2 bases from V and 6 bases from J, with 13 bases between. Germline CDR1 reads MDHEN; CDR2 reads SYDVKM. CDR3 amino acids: CASSLGRPQAEAFF. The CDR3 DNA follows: TGTGCCAGCAGTTTAGGTCGACCCCAAGCTGAAGCTTTCTTT.

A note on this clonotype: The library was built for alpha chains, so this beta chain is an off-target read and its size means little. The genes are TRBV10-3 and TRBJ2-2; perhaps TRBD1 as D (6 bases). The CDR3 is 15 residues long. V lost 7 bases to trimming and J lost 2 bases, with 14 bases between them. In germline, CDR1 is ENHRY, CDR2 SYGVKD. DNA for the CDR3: TGTGCCATCAACCGACAGGAGCTTAACACCGGGGAGCTGTTTTTT. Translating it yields CAINRQELNTGELFF.